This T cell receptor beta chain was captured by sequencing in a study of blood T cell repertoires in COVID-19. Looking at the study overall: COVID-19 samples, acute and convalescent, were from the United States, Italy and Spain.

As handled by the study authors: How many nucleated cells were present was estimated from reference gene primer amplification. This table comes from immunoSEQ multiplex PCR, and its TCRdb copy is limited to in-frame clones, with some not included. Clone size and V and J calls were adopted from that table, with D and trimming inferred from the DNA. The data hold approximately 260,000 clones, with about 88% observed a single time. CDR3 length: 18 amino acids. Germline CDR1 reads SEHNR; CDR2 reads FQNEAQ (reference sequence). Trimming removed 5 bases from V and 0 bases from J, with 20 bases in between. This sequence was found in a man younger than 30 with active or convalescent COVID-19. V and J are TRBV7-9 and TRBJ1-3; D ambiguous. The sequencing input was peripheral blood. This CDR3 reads CASSPKRAGAHSGNTIYF. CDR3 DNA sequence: TGTGCCAGCAGCCCTAAACGCGCGGGAGCACACTCTGGAAACACCATATATTTT.